The 28 T cell receptor beta chains below were found in one sample sequenced in a study of blood T cell repertoires in COVID-19. Data came from immunoSEQ multiplex PCR; TCRdb stores just in-frame clones and leaves some out. Among about 330,000 clones listed, 92% were seen once. Sequencing was carried out using PBMCs or T cells enriched from blood (not recorded which). The receptor set was obtained from a woman in her thirties who had recovered from COVID-19.

This chain joins TRBV19 and TRBJ1-6; no clear D. CDR1 is LNHDA and CDR2 is SQIVND in the germline V gene (reference sequence). V was trimmed by 4 bases and J by 0 bases, leaving 7 bases between them. The CDR3 totals 15 residues. The CDR3 sequence is CASSTAGSYNSPLHF. CDR3 coding DNA: TGTGCCAGTAGTACCGCCGGCTCCTATAATTCACCCCTCCACTTT. Full variable domain (missing parts from reference TRBV19 and TRBJ1-6): DGGITQSPKYLFRKEGQNVTLSCEQNLNHDAMYWYRQDPGQGLRLIYYSQIVNDFQKGDIAEGYSVSREKKESFPLTVTSAQKNPTAFYLCASSTAGSYNSPLHFGNGTRLTVT.

V usage is TRBV15 and J usage is TRBJ1-4, with 7 positions matching TRBD1. CDR3 length equals 14 residues. CDR1 LNHNV and CDR2 YYDKDF come from the germline V gene (reference sequence). V was pared by 5 bases and J by 5 bases, with 5 bases of the junction left unmatched. CDR3 DNA: TGTGCCACCAGCCCGATCAGGGGGAATGAAAAACTGTTTTTT. Its translation is CATSPIRGNEKLFF.

About this clone: The junction departs from the called germline gene at one end, perhaps through a read error. The chain employs TRBV5-6 and TRBJ2-6, with a possible D match to TRBD1 (6 bases). The CDR3 has 18 amino acids. From germline, CDR1 is SGHDT and CDR2 YYEEEE. The CDR3 DNA follows: TGTGCCAGCAGCTTCGAAGGGACCGGCCTCATAGGGGGCAACGTCCTGACTTTC. This gives the protein CASSFEGTGLIGGNVLTF.

The V call is TRBV5-1, the J call TRBJ2-1; 8 nucleotides match TRBD1. CDR1 is SGHRS and CDR2 is YFSETQ in the germline V gene. V shed 0 bases and J 5 bases; nucleotides not matched to a gene: 4. The CDR3 loop spans 15 amino acids. This CDR3 reads CASSLVQGAHNEQFF. Here the CDR3 DNA reads TGCGCCAGCAGCTTGGTGCAGGGGGCCCACAATGAGCAGTTCTTC.

V usage is TRBV19 and J usage is TRBJ1-1; TRBD1 agrees at 7 bases. This CDR3 is built from 15 residues. CDR1 and CDR2 from the germline V gene are LNHDA and SQIVND (reference sequence). V was pared by 5 bases and J by 4 bases, with 10 bases of the junction left unmatched. The CDR3 sequence: CASSGTGVIITEAFF. The CDR3 nucleotides read TGTGCCAGTAGTGGTACAGGGGTGATTATCACTGAAGCTTTCTTT.

The gene calls are TRBV6-5 and TRBJ1-1; D remains unclear. Germline assignment: CDR1 MNHEY and CDR2 SVGAGI. This CDR3 spans 13 amino acids. V was clipped by 2 bases and J by 5 bases, with 9 bases between them. CDR3 nucleotides: TGTGCCAGCAGTTACCTGAGGGAGACTGAAGCTTTCTTT. Protein sequence: CASSYLRETEAFF.

The V call is TRBV10-3, the J call TRBJ2-1; TRBD2 matches 10 bases. In germline, CDR1 is ENHRY, CDR2 SYGVKD. The trim removed 7 bases at V and 4 bases at J, leaving 4 bases unmatched. The CDR3 spans 14 residues. The CDR3 DNA sequence: TGTGCCATCACGGGGACTAGCGAATACAATGAGCAGTTCTTC. The encoded protein is CAITGTSEYNEQFF.

This chain joins TRBV18 and TRBJ2-1; TRBD2 aligns across 9 bases. V lost 0 bases to trimming and J lost 7 bases; unmatched junction nucleotides: 19. This CDR3 is built from 20 residues. The V gene's germline CDR1 is KGHSH and CDR2 LQKENI. DNA of the CDR3: TGTGCCAGCTCACCACCTAATCGAGTCTCGGCGGGGGGGCCGGGGAATGAGCAGTTCTTC. This gives the protein CASSPPNRVSAGGPGNEQFF.

The chain is built from TRBV4-2 and TRBJ2-2; maybe TRBD1 (6 bases). This CDR3 is 15 amino acids long. The germline V and J ends were trimmed by 0 bases and 2 bases, with 7 bases remaining between them. Germline V lookup: CDR1 LGHNA, CDR2 YNFKEQ. The CDR3 sequence: CASSQEGGNTGELFF. In nucleotides, the CDR3 is TGTGCCAGCAGCCAAGAAGGGGGTAACACCGGGGAGCTGTTTTTT.

The chain uses TRBV5-1 and TRBJ2-5; TRBD2 is a possible D gene (6 bases). The germline V and J ends were trimmed by 2 bases and 1 base, with 12 bases remaining between them. Germline V gives CDR1 SGHRS, CDR2 YFSETQ. The CDR3 length is 15 residues. The CDR3 loop reads CASSFLGLSQETQYF. The CDR3 bases are TGCGCCAGCAGCTTCCTGGGACTGTCCCAAGAGACCCAGTACTTC.

V gene TRBV27 combines with J gene TRBJ2-7, with TRBD1 matching over 7 bases. V lost 5 bases and J lost 1; bases outside the gene matches: 11. Germline V gene sequence: CDR1 MNHEY, CDR2 SMNVEV (reference sequence). The CDR3 sequence is 16 residues long. The CDR3 loop is CASSLVFRGQSYEQYF. CDR3 DNA sequence: TGTGCCAGCAGTCTCGTTTTCCGGGGACAGTCCTACGAGCAGTACTTC.

This clone was counted only a few times. The rearrangement joins TRBV28 to TRBJ2-2; D gene uncertain. V lost 8 bases to trimming and J lost 0 bases, with 7 bases between them. Germline V gene sequence: CDR1 MDHEN, CDR2 SYDVKM. The CDR3 length is 13 residues. The CDR3 bases are TGTGCCAGCGGCGGCGCGAACACCGGGGAGCTGTTTTTT. Its protein is CASGGANTGELFF.

The rearrangement uses TRBV7-3 and TRBJ2-3; 9 nucleotides match TRBD1. There are 15 residues in the CDR3. CDR1 SGHTA and CDR2 FQGTGA come from the germline V gene. The V and J ends lost 5 bases and 3 bases, in that order; junction bases with no gene match: 6. In DNA, the CDR3 is TGTGCCAGCAGCCCCACGGGACAGGGTACAGATACGCAGTATTTT. It specifies CASSPTGQGTDTQYF.

CDR3 amino acids: CASSQEFLGGTNEQFF. The CDR3 region has the DNA TGTGCCAGCAGCCAAGAGTTCCTGGGCGGGACCAATGAGCAGTTCTTC. The V and J genes are TRBV3-1 (or the pseudogene TRBV3-2) and TRBJ2-1; TRBD2 is a possible D gene (6 bases). The CDR3 runs 16 residues. The germline gives CDR1 LGHDT, CDR2 YNNKEL (reference sequence). V was shortened by 0 bases and J by 6 bases, with 15 bases between the two germline ends.

The chain recombines TRBV5-1 with TRBJ2-5; D is possibly TRBD2 (6 bases). Germline V gene sequence: CDR1 SGHRS, CDR2 YFSETQ. The CDR3 runs to 14 residues. The V and J ends lost 2 bases and 10 bases respectively, with 18 bases between them. The CDR3 protein is CASSFGTPEGDQYF. CDR3 sequence (DNA): TGCGCCAGCAGCTTCGGGACTCCAGAAGGGGACCAGTACTTC.

The chain joins TRBV4-2 to TRBJ2-7; 11 bases map to TRBD2. The CDR3 has 18 residues. J lost 0 bases, V lost 1 base, and 8 bases had no gene match. Germline-derived CDR1 and CDR2 are LGHNA and YNFKEQ. The CDR3: CASSQVTSGGQSSYEQYF. The CDR3 DNA reads as TGTGCCAGCAGCCAAGTCACTAGCGGGGGCCAAAGCTCCTACGAGCAGTACTTC.

CDR3 residues: CASSYPAGGNTEAFF. Here the CDR3 DNA reads TGTGCCAGCAGCTATCCGGCCGGGGGGAACACTGAAGCTTTCTTT. This chain uses TRBV6-5 with TRBJ1-1, with TRBD1 as a possible D gene (5 bases). V dropped 6 bases and J dropped 1 base, with 15 bases sitting between them. The CDR3 totals 15 residues. Germline V gives CDR1 MNHEY, CDR2 SVGAGI.

This rearrangement joins TRBV6-5 to TRBJ2-3, with a weak D call TRBD1 (6 bases). The germline gives CDR1 MNHEY, CDR2 SVGAGI. The germline V and J ends were trimmed by 4 bases and 0 bases, with 11 bases remaining between them. The CDR3 extends over 15 amino acids. The CDR3 protein is CASSLSTGSTDTQYF. As DNA, the CDR3 is TGTGCCAGCAGTTTAAGTACAGGGAGCACAGATACGCAGTATTTT.

The CDR3 sequence: CASSSRPPMTGRNEKLFF. CDR3 nucleotides: TGTGCCAGCAGCTCCCGACCACCCATGACAGGGCGTAATGAAAAACTGTTTTTT. This chain connects TRBV5-8 to TRBJ1-4; 7 bases are a match to TRBD1. CDR3 length: 18 amino acids. Germline trimming cut 3 bases from V and 4 bases from J; bases unmatched to any gene: 15. The germline V gene encodes CDR1 SGHTS and CDR2 YDEGEE. The whole variable domain, filled in from reference TRBV5-8 and TRBJ1-4, reads EAGVTQSPTHLIKTRGQQATLRCSPISGHTSVYWYQQALGLGLQFLLWYDEGEERNRGNFPPRFSGRQFPNYSSELNVNALELEDSALYLCASSSRPPMTGRNEKLFFGSGTQLSVL.

V and J are TRBV5-4 and TRBJ2-7, with D possibly TRBD1 on 6 matching bases. Germline V CDR1 and CDR2: SGHNT, YYREEE (reference sequence). CDR3 length: 12 amino acids. The germline V and J ends were trimmed by 4 bases and 12 bases, with 17 bases remaining between them. The CDR3 here is CASSRDTGLRYF. CDR3 nucleotide sequence: TGTGCCAGCAGCCGGGACACCGGGTTGCGGTACTTC. Using reference TRBV5-4 and TRBJ2-7 for the parts outside the CDR3, the full variable domain is ETGVTQSPTHLIKTRGQQVTLRCSSQSGHNTVSWYQQALGQGPQFIFQYYREEENGRGNFPPRFSGLQFPNYSSELNVNALELDDSALYLCASSRDTGLRYFGPGTRLTVT.

J is TRBJ2-1 and V is TRBV7-9; 10 nucleotides align to TRBD2. Per the germline V gene, CDR1 is SEHNR and CDR2 is FQNEAQ (reference sequence). This CDR3 comprises 13 residues. Trimming removed 5 bases from V and 12 bases from J; junction bases left unmatched: 7. DNA for the CDR3: TGTGCCAGCAGCGAAATAGCGGGAGGTGTGCAGTTCTTC. Its translation: CASSEIAGGVQFF.

This chain joins TRBV27 and TRBJ1-1, with D unclear. V lost 5 bases, J lost 0 bases, and 10 bases lay in between. The CDR3 length is 14 residues. Germline V gene data show CDR1 as MNHEY and CDR2 as SMNVEV (reference sequence). The CDR3 sequence: CASSPGGLNTEAFF. The CDR3 DNA sequence: TGTGCCAGCAGTCCCGGAGGACTGAACACTGAAGCTTTCTTT.

The genes are TRBV11-3 and TRBJ1-1; perhaps TRBD1 as D (6 bases). CDR3 size: 15 residues. Trimming left V 6 bases short and J 1 base short, with 15 bases between. The V gene's germline CDR1 is SGHNT and CDR2 YENEEA. The CDR3 bases are TGTGCCAGCAGTTTAACAGGGTCAGCGAACACTGAAGCTTTCTTT. Its protein product is CASSLTGSANTEAFF.

V and J are TRBV9 and TRBJ2-7, with 13 bases that match TRBD2. V lost 0 bases, J lost 6 bases, and 0 bases stayed unmatched. This CDR3 spans 14 amino acids. Germline V lookup: CDR1 SGDLS, CDR2 YYNGEE. The CDR3 nucleotides are TGTGCCAGCAGCGTAGGACTAGCGGGAGGCGAGCAGTACTTC. It is translated as CASSVGLAGGEQYF.

The chain is built from TRBV6-5 and TRBJ1-2, with D maybe TRBD1 (6 bases). V was pared by 6 bases and J by 8 bases, with 19 bases between. The CDR3 is 14 amino acids. The germline V gene has CDR1 MNHEY and CDR2 SVGAGI. CDR3 sequence: CASRRPQGPRGYTF. The CDR3 DNA reads as TGTGCCAGCAGAAGGCCCCAGGGGCCGAGGGGCTACACCTTC.

V is TRBV7-9 and J is TRBJ2-5; the match to TRBD2 covers 7 bases. Germline V gene data show CDR1 as SEHNR and CDR2 as FQNEAQ (reference sequence). Unmatched junction bases numbered 8, after V lost 8 bases and J lost 2 bases. This CDR3 has 14 amino acids. DNA of the CDR3: TGTGCCAGCGGCGCGGGGGTACGGCAAGAGACCCAGTACTTC. Encoded protein: CASGAGVRQETQYF.

The chain uses TRBV7-8 and TRBJ1-2; no clear D. Germline V gene sequence: CDR1 SGHVS, CDR2 FQNEAQ. V was clipped by 1 base and J by 0 bases, with 12 bases between them. This CDR3 has 16 amino acids. The CDR3 loop reads CASSLGTPKTNYGYTF. DNA of the CDR3: TGTGCCAGCAGCTTAGGCACACCCAAAACTAACTATGGCTACACCTTC.

This rearrangement joins TRBV28 to TRBJ2-7; TRBD1 matches at 9 bases. The CDR3 runs to 14 residues. The germline CDR1 and CDR2 sequences are MDHEN and SYDVKM. V was pared by 4 bases and J by 4 bases, with 5 bases of the junction left unmatched. CDR3 nucleotide sequence: TGTGCCAGCAGTTCCCCGGGACAGGGATACGAGCAGTACTTC. It is translated as CASSSPGQGYEQYF.